The rows below give T cell receptor beta chains drawn from one sample of a study of Graves' ophthalmopathy and Graves' hyperthyroidism. Each CDR3 protein is one row after TCRdb ran MiXCR on the multiplex PCR reads. The data contain some 1.1 million distinct CDR3 sequences, about two fifths of them seen just once; the ten biggest clones take up more than 9.5%. The specimen was peripheral blood or thyroid tissue (not recorded which). These receptors all come from an adult man with Graves' hyperthyroidism. Both conserved end residues are part of each CDR3. A D gene is named only where the DNA matches it firmly. Size values are once, few and many counts, or a class for expanded clones, and some rows have none.

d_call,j_call,v_call,cdr3_length,clone_size,cdr3_aa,cdr3_nt
-,TRBJ1-2,TRBV2,15,-,CASKRATARSYGYTF,TGTGCCAGCAAGAGGGCGACAGCACGTAGCTATGGCTACACCTTC
TRBD1,TRBJ1-5,TRBV7-8,18,many,CASSSNGQGVYSNQPQHF,TGTGCCAGCAGCTCAAATGGACAGGGGGTTTACAGCAATCAGCCCCAGCATTTT
-,TRBJ2-7,TRBV19,15,-,CASSITVGRLNEQYF,TGTGCCAGTAGTATAACTGTGGGGCGGCTGAACGAGCAGTACTTC
-,TRBJ2-5,TRBV7-2,13,-,CASHPGNQETQYF,TGTGCCAGCCACCCGGGTAACCAAGAGACCCAGTACTTC
TRBD1,TRBJ2-7,TRBV19,16,-,CVSSARSGTGVREQYF,TGTGTCAGTAGTGCCCGCTCCGGGACAGGGGTCAGGGAGCAGTACTTC
-,TRBJ2-6,TRBV19,15,many,CASSRGGRWANVLTF,TGTGCCAGCAGTAGAGGGGGGCGCTGGGCCAACGTCCTGACTTTC
TRBD1,TRBJ1-3,TRBV9,16,-,CASSPRQGPSGNTIYF,TGTGCCAGCAGCCCCCGACAGGGGCCCTCTGGAAACACCATATATTTT
-,TRBJ1-1,TRBV29-1,12,many,CSGRKGGTEAFF,TGCAGCGGACGGAAAGGGGGGACTGAAGCTTTCTTT
-,TRBJ2-5,TRBV13,12,many,CASSEAQETQYF,TGTGCCAGCAGCGAAGCCCAAGAGACCCAGTACTTC
TRBD2,TRBJ2-2,TRBV19,16,few,CASSVLAGANTGELFF,TGTGCCAGTAGTGTCCTAGCGGGTGCGAACACCGGGGAGCTGTTTTTT
TRBD1,TRBJ1-6,TRBV7-2,17,few,CASSPSGSGTGASTLHF,TGTGCCAGCAGCCCCTCAGGGTCGGGGACAGGGGCTTCGACCCTCCACTTT
TRBD2,TRBJ2-5,TRBV10-3,16,many,CAISGTSGTVQETQYF,TGTGCCATCAGTGGTACTAGCGGGACAGTACAAGAGACCCAGTACTTC
-,TRBJ1-1,TRBV6-2/TRBV6-3,13,few,CASSLTVSTEAFF,TGTGCCAGCAGTTTGACAGTGAGCACTGAAGCTTTCTTT
TRBD1,TRBJ1-4,TRBV7-2,14,-,CASSLGQENEKLFF,TGTGCCAGCAGCCTGGGACAGGAGAATGAAAAACTGTTTTTT
-,TRBJ2-7,TRBV12-3/TRBV12-4,14,few,CASSFTRASYEQYF,TGTGCCAGCAGTTTTACCCGGGCGAGCTACGAGCAGTACTTC
-,TRBJ1-5,TRBV7-6,14,many,CASSQGGHNQPQHF,TGTGCCAGCAGCCAAGGGGGGCACAATCAGCCCCAGCATTTT
-,TRBJ1-3,TRBV10-3,16,-,CAISETSRSSGNTIYF,TGTGCCATCAGTGAGACGTCAAGGAGCTCTGGAAACACCATATATTTT
-,TRBJ1-3,TRBV9,19,few,CASSVAAGTQKSSGNTIYF,TGTGCCAGCAGCGTAGCCGCGGGGACACAAAAGAGCTCTGGAAACACCATATATTTT
TRBD1,TRBJ2-7,TRBV13,15,few,CASSLPGQGDHEQYF,TGTGCCAGCAGCTTACCGGGACAGGGGGACCACGAGCAGTACTTC
-,TRBJ1-2,TRBV6-5,12,many,CASTRGSYGYTF,TGTGCCAGCACCAGGGGATCCTATGGCTACACCTTC
-,TRBJ2-6,TRBV10-3,13,many,CASLASGANVLTF,TGTGCCAGTTTAGCCTCTGGGGCCAACGTCCTGACTTTC
-,TRBJ2-7,TRBV14,11,many,CASGATYEQYF,TGTGCCAGCGGAGCGACCTACGAGCAGTACTTC
-,TRBJ1-2,TRBV20-1,15,-,CSEGPEGRLNGGYTF,TGCAGTGAGGGTCCCGAGGGACGGCTTAATGGTGGCTACACCTTC
TRBD1,TRBJ2-5,TRBV12-5,15,many,CASGTHRGEQETQYF,TGTGCTAGTGGCACACACAGGGGTGAGCAAGAGACCCAGTACTTC
-,TRBJ2-6,TRBV7-8,16,-,CASSLVPVSGANVLTF,TGTGCCAGCAGCTTAGTTCCAGTCTCTGGGGCCAACGTCCTGACTTTC
TRBD1,TRBJ1-2,TRBV7-2,15,few,CASSLSTGGGYGYTF,TGTGCCAGCAGCTTAAGTACAGGGGGCGGCTATGGCTACACCTTC
TRBD1,TRBJ1-6,TRBV27,13,many,CASANRGNSPLHF,TGTGCCAGCGCCAACAGGGGTAATTCACCCCTCCACTTT
-,TRBJ2-7,TRBV20-1,13,many,CSAELDSPPGQYF,TGCAGTGCTGAGCTGGACAGCCCACCGGGGCAGTACTTC
-,TRBJ1-1,TRBV6-5,13,many,CASSYTENTEAFF,TGCGCCAGCAGCTATACAGAGAACACTGAAGCTTTCTTT
-,TRBJ1-2,TRBV7-8,13,-,CASSSNEDGSYTF,TGTGCCAGCAGCTCAAACGAGGACGGGAGCTACACCTTC
-,TRBJ1-1,TRBV7-9,14,many,CASSFSRGDTEAFF,TGTGCCAGCAGCTTTTCCCGGGGAGACACTGAAGCTTTCTTT
-,TRBJ1-6,TRBV9,14,many,CASSVGASNSPLHF,TGTGCCAGCAGCGTAGGTGCTTCTAATTCACCCCTCCACTTT
TRBD1,TRBJ1-2,TRBV7-9,16,many,CATGGGSTGGGYGYTF,TGTGCCACGGGTGGTGGATCGACAGGGGGCGGATATGGCTACACCTTC
TRBD2,TRBJ2-6,TRBV10-3,18,few,CAISNSETSASGANVLTF,TGTGCCATCAGTAACTCCGAGACTAGCGCTTCTGGGGCCAACGTCCTGACTTTC
TRBD2,TRBJ2-7,TRBV20-1,18,-,CSARDLASGGLQDYEQYF,TGCAGTGCTAGAGATCTCGCTAGCGGGGGCCTACAGGACTACGAGCAGTACTTC
TRBD1,TRBJ1-1,TRBV12-3/TRBV12-4,14,many,CASSPDRVFAEAFF,TGTGCCAGCAGCCCGGACAGGGTATTTGCCGAAGCTTTCTTT
TRBD1,TRBJ1-5,TRBV10-3,15,-,CATSPGQGRWQPQHF,TGTGCCACCAGCCCGGGACAGGGTAGGTGGCAGCCCCAGCATTTT
TRBD1,TRBJ1-2,TRBV7-9,16,many,CASSFYPPGQGWGYTF,TGTGCCAGCAGCTTTTACCCTCCGGGACAGGGTTGGGGCTACACCTTC
TRBD1,TRBJ2-2,TRBV19,14,many,CASSAETGPGELFF,TGTGCCAGTAGTGCCGAGACAGGGCCCGGGGAGCTGTTTTTT
-,TRBJ1-2,TRBV30,13,few,CAWTDGANYGYTF,TGTGCCTGGACCGACGGAGCTAACTATGGCTACACCTTC
-,TRBJ1-5,TRBV20-1,14,many,CSARGLFGNQPQHF,TGCAGTGCTAGGGGTCTTTTTGGCAATCAGCCCCAGCATTTT
-,TRBJ2-5,TRBV4-3,15,-,CASSQDWGPAEPQYF,TGCGCCAGCAGCCAAGATTGGGGCCCCGCAGAGCCCCAGTACTTC
TRBD1,TRBJ1-5,TRBV7-2,16,-,CASSLGRQGPGWPQHF,TGTGCCAGCAGCTTAGGCCGACAGGGGCCTGGATGGCCCCAGCATTTT
-,TRBJ1-4,TRBV25-1,14,-,CASSRGGLNEKLFF,TGTGCCAGCAGCCGGGGGGGGCTGAATGAAAAACTGTTTTTT
TRBD2,TRBJ2-5,TRBV4-1,17,-,CASSQDTSGLYQETQYF,TGCGCCAGCAGCCAAGACACTAGCGGATTGTACCAAGAGACCCAGTACTTC
-,TRBJ1-5,TRBV30,14,few,CAWRPLTGSQPQHF,TGTGCCTGGAGGCCCTTGACCGGTAGTCAGCCCCAGCATTTT
TRBD1,TRBJ1-1,TRBV20-1,14,-,CSARKTGEDTEAFF,TGCAGTGCTAGAAAGACAGGGGAGGACACTGAAGCTTTCTTT